Listed below are T cell receptor beta chains from one sample, sequenced in a study of blood T cell repertoires in COVID-19. Produced via immunoSEQ multiplex PCR; TCRdb's table is partial and in-frame only. This sample has roughly 200,000 clones, with about 85% found just once. The sequenced material came from PBMCs or T cells enriched from blood (not recorded which). These receptors were collected from a man between 40 and 49 years old who had recovered from COVID-19. CDR3s include the opening cysteine and the closing phenylalanine or tryptophan. Fields, in order: D gene, clone size, J gene, V gene, CDR3 protein, CDR3 DNA. A D gene is named only where the DNA matches it firmly. Size tells how often a clone was seen (once, few, many) or the class of an expanded clone, and some rows leave it out.

TRBD2,NA,TRBJ2-5,TRBV30,CAWSGGGATQYF,TGTGCCTGGAGTGGGGGAGGGGCGACCCAGTACTTC
TRBD1,NA,TRBJ1-5,TRBV4-3,CASSQEGGSNQPQHF,TGCGCCAGCAGCCAAGAAGGGGGCAGCAATCAGCCCCAGCATTTT
NA,NA,TRBJ2-3,TRBV7-2,CASSMMGLVSPDTQYF,TGTGCCAGCAGCATGATGGGACTCGTCTCCCCAGATACGCAGTATTTT
TRBD1,NA,TRBJ1-4,TRBV15,CATSRDPGGNEKLFF,TGTGCCACCAGCAGAGATCCAGGGGGGAACGAAAAACTGTTTTTT
TRBD2,NA,TRBJ2-2,TRBV5-4,CASSGWTSGGNTGELFF,TGTGCCAGCAGCGGCTGGACTAGCGGAGGGAACACCGGGGAGCTGTTTTTT
NA,NA,TRBJ1-6,TRBV28,CASSGRRSPLHF,TGTGCCAGTTCGGGGAGGCGTTCACCCCTCCACTTT
NA,NA,TRBJ1-5,TRBV19,CASSISDSINQPQHF,TGTGCCAGTAGTATCTCGGACAGTATTAATCAGCCCCAGCATTTT
TRBD1,NA,TRBJ1-6,TRBV27,CASALAPLTGGRRSPLHF,TGTGCCAGCGCTCTTGCCCCCCTCACAGGGGGCAGGCGGTCACCCCTCCACTTT
NA,once,TRBJ2-1,TRBV14,CASSQVEVGKEQFF,TGTGCCAGCAGCCAAGTTGAAGTCGGGAAGGAGCAGTTCTTC
NA,NA,TRBJ1-1,TRBV27,CASSRRVLGKAFF,TGTGCCAGCAGTCGCAGGGTCCTTGGCAAAGCTTTCTTT
TRBD2,few,TRBJ2-5,TRBV7-9,CASSLAVGRAMETQYF,TGTGCCAGCAGCTTAGCGGTCGGGAGGGCTATGGAGACCCAGTACTTC
TRBD1,few,TRBJ2-5,TRBV5-1,CASSLARMTGGYQETQYF,TGCGCCAGCAGCTTGGCTCGAATGACAGGGGGGTACCAAGAGACCCAGTACTTC
TRBD1,NA,TRBJ1-3,TRBV3-1/TRBV3-2,CASSPFGQGYSGNTIYF,TGTGCCAGCAGCCCGTTCGGACAGGGGTACTCTGGAAACACCATATATTTT
TRBD2,NA,TRBJ2-5,TRBV6-5,CASSYTWTSAKETQYF,TGTGCCAGCAGTTACACCTGGACTAGCGCGAAAGAGACCCAGTACTTC
TRBD2,NA,TRBJ2-1,TRBV20-1,CSASSPGTSGSGIEQFF,TGCAGTGCTAGTTCCCCCGGGACTAGCGGGAGTGGGATTGAGCAGTTCTTC
TRBD2,NA,TRBJ2-1,TRBV13,CASSPPRGDEQFF,TGTGCCAGCAGCCCACCGCGGGGGGATGAGCAGTTCTTC
NA,NA,TRBJ1-2,TRBV28,CASSLSPTNYGYTF,TGTGCCAGCAGTTTATCCCCAACTAACTATGGCTACACCTTC
TRBD1,NA,TRBJ2-7,TRBV18,CASSLSTGQGVLEQYF,TGTGCCAGCTCACTCAGCACGGGACAGGGAGTCTTGGAGCAGTACTTC
NA,NA,TRBJ2-2,TRBV5-1,CASSWESGELFF,TGCGCCAGCAGCTGGGAATCGGGAGAGCTGTTTTTT
TRBD1,NA,TRBJ1-3,TRBV15,CATSRDRGPGNTIYF,TGTGCCACCAGCAGAGACAGGGGGCCTGGAAACACCATATATTTT
TRBD1,NA,TRBJ2-2,TRBV6-1,CASSGQGRRNTGELFF,TGTGCCAGCAGTGGACAGGGGAGGAGGAACACCGGGGAGCTGTTTTTT
NA,once,TRBJ1-4,TRBV5-1,CASSVDRSHEKLFF,TGCGCCAGCAGCGTGGACAGAAGTCACGAAAAACTGTTTTTT
NA,NA,TRBJ1-1,TRBV13,CASSHRDPGYTEAFF,TGTGCCAGCAGTCACAGGGACCCGGGATACACTGAAGCTTTCTTT
NA,NA,TRBJ1-5,TRBV3-1/TRBV3-2,CASSQGLEGNQPQHF,TGTGCCAGCAGCCAAGGATTGGAGGGCAATCAGCCCCAGCATTTT
NA,NA,TRBJ2-1,TRBV6-2/TRBV6-3,CASSPASGNEQFF,TGTGCCAGCAGCCCAGCGTCGGGGAATGAGCAGTTCTTC
NA,NA,TRBJ1-4,TRBV27,CASSFAGEGEKLFF,TGTGCCAGCAGTTTCGCAGGGGAAGGAGAAAAACTGTTTTTT
TRBD1,few,TRBJ2-3,TRBV5-1,CASRRDRGFTDTQYF,TGCGCCAGCAGGCGGGACAGGGGTTTCACAGATACGCAGTATTTT
TRBD2,NA,TRBJ2-5,TRBV19,CASSMFTSGRQETQYF,TGTGCCAGTAGTATGTTCACTAGCGGACGCCAAGAGACCCAGTACTTC
TRBD1,few,TRBJ1-2,TRBV5-5,CASSLTGTGGDYGYTF,TGTGCCAGCAGCCTAACCGGGACAGGGGGCGACTATGGCTACACCTTC